This T cell receptor beta chain stems from a study of spatial heterogeneity in lung cancer (dated by TCRdb to 2018 to 2020). Some background on the complete study: Beta-chain transcripts were consistently detected in greater numbers than alpha-chain transcripts, which likely reflects a higher abundance of beta-chain transcripts. In the raw uncorrected reads, each unique combination of TCR and UMI appeared more than ten times on average. At surgery, both alpha and beta chains were TCR-sequenced in 200 to 250 tumor regions, 63 to 65 matched nontumor lung samples and over 50 PBMC samples. Nonsynonymous mutation counts, determined by whole-exome sequencing of tumor tissue, were related to features of the TCR repertoire. The study quantitatively compared TCR alpha and beta repertoires across multiple tumor regions, matched nontumor lung and blood in non-small cell lung cancer.

To note about this clonotype: Its target antigen remains unknown. Base-call qualities are not available, and no considerably larger clone is one nucleotide away.

Taken with the paper, the label for time point translates to: sample taken at primary tumor resection. For TCR sequencing, whole RNA was extracted from tumor and nontumor lung tissue, or from cryopreserved PBMC samples, and no cell sorting was done. Samples were obtained from roughly 72 patients with early-stage, untreated non-small cell lung cancer from the lung TRACERx cohort. Only patients with enough RNA available from two or more tumor regions were chosen for TCR sequencing. The receptor library was made with 5' RACE. The run used a NextSeq 500. The TCR library protocol attached a unique molecular identifier to each TCR cDNA molecule to allow correction of PCR and sequencing errors. For the original study's pipeline: Decombinator tools were used for TCR identification, UMI-based error correction and CDR3 extraction. TCRs above a frequency of 2 per 1,000, corresponding to the top 1% of the tumor frequency distribution, were defined as expanded. Rényi diversity was computed with the R vegan package after subsampling each repertoire 100 times to 5,000 TCRs. CDR3 similarity networks were constructed using string-kernel similarity of amino acid triplets, with links drawn between CDR3s whose pairwise similarity was above 0.82. The raw public reads went through TCRdb reprocessing: fastp at Q25, MiXCR clone calling, in-frame beta chains kept. For every CDR3 protein sequence, its rows merge into one entry that carries the most common genes and DNA. TCRdb's processing, not the study's, gives the V and J calls here. This sample has just over 25,000 distinct CDR3 sequences in its table, and 9.5% to 15% of those were observed once. In total, the top ten clones hold around 23% of the sample.

Overall results and qualifications from the work: Additional single-cell paired TCR alpha and beta sequencing was considered necessary to confirm, at a functional level, the hypothesis that regional TCRs recognize regional mutations. Ubiquitous expanded tumor TCRs were found in blood more often at tumor resection than at routine follow-up.

The TCR comes from a female donor with early-stage non-small cell lung cancer. The sample in question was PBMCs, obtained at surgery.

The DNA sequence is given as TGTGCCAGCAGCTTCGCGTCTGGTGGGGAGCAGTTCTTC. Its coded protein is CASSFASGGEQFF. The V gene is TRBV11-2 and the J gene is TRBJ2-1; there is no confident call for the D gene. Measured from the cysteine to the phenylalanine, the CDR3 is 13 residues long. Only CDR3 DNA is held: 39 bases, read in frame from base 1. V drops 3 bases and J drops 10 bases, leaving 13 bases in between. In the germline V gene, CDR1 corresponds to SGHAT and CDR2 to FQNNGV. Outside the CDR3, residues come from the reference TRBV11-2 and TRBJ2-1 proteins, so the full variable domain is: EAGVAQSPRYKIIEKRQSVAFWCNPISGHATLYWYQQILGQGPKLLIQFQNNGVVDDSQLPKDRFSAERLKGVDSTLKIQPAKLEDSAVYLCASSFASGGEQFFGPGTRLTVL.